The rows below give T cell receptor beta chains drawn from one sample of a study of blood T cells in healthy people across ages. TCRdb recomputed calls from the 5' RACE reads with MiXCR, one row per CDR3 protein. The sample contains some 1.5 million distinct CDR3 sequences, 28% of which appear only once. The sample taken for sequencing was blood. The receptor source for this set is a woman younger than 45 in good health. Both conserved end residues are part of each CDR3. A D gene is named only where the DNA matches it firmly. Rows give clone size only sometimes, using once, few, many, or a class for an expanded clone.

CDR3 protein	CDR3 DNA	J gene	clone size	V gene	D gene
CAISENPADTDAQYF	TGTGCCATCAGTGAGAATCCAGCGGACACAGATGCGCAGTATTTT	TRBJ2-3	few	TRBV10-3	-
CASSRGQTYGYTF	TGTGCCAGCAGCCGAGGACAGACGTATGGCTACACCTTC	TRBJ1-2	many	TRBV14	-
CASSLEPGTYCYTF	TGTGCCAGCAGCTTAGAACCAGGGACCTATTGCTACACCTTC	TRBJ1-2	-	TRBV7-2	-
CSATVAGGLYTQYF	TGCAGTGCTACGGTAGCGGGGGGGCTGTATACGCAGTATTTT	TRBJ2-3	-	TRBV20-1	TRBD2
CASSSGPKYF	TGTGCCAGCAGCTCGGGACCTAAGTATTTT	TRBJ2-3	-	TRBV7-9	-
CSVVGPTGQETQYF	TGCAGCGTTGTTGGACCGACGGGACAAGAGACCCAGTACTTC	TRBJ2-5	few	TRBV29-1	-
CASTRDVYEQYF	TGTGCCAGCACCCGGGACGTCTACGAGCAGTACTTC	TRBJ2-7	once	TRBV28	-
CASSLAIRLGTQYF	TGTGCCAGCAGCTTAGCGATTCGGTTGGGTACGCAGTATTTT	TRBJ2-3	-	TRBV7-9	-
CASSEVGIRRNIQYF	TGTGCCAGCAGTGAAGTAGGTATTCGGAGGAACATTCAGTACTTC	TRBJ2-4	few	TRBV2	-
CARSEAQSSYNEQFF	TGTGCCAGAAGTGAAGCTCAGAGCTCCTACAATGAGCAGTTCTTC	TRBJ2-1	-	TRBV21-1	-
CASSLGQGERNEQFF	TGCGCCAGCAGCCTGGGACAGGGAGAGCGAAATGAGCAGTTCTTC	TRBJ2-1	-	TRBV5-1	TRBD1
CSVEDVAGNEQFF	TGCAGCGTTGAAGACGTAGCGGGGAATGAGCAGTTCTTC	TRBJ2-1	many	TRBV29-1	TRBD2
CASSPRAAGAYEQYF	TGTGCCAGCAGCCCGCGGGCAGCGGGGGCCTACGAGCAGTACTTC	TRBJ2-7	-	TRBV5-5	TRBD2
CASSRAPGANVLTF	TGTGCCAGCTCACGCGCTCCTGGGGCCAACGTCCTGACTTTC	TRBJ2-6	-	TRBV2	-
CATSDSYTGFPGELFF	TGTGCCACCAGTGATTCCTACACAGGGTTCCCCGGGGAGCTGTTTTTT	TRBJ2-2	-	TRBV24-1	-
CASRLDTGSYNEQFF	TGTGCCAGCCGGCTCGACACGGGATCTTACAATGAGCAGTTCTTC	TRBJ2-1	few	TRBV7-9	-
CASTRGQSTDTQYF	TGTGCCAGTACCCGCGGACAGAGCACAGATACGCAGTATTTT	TRBJ2-3	few	TRBV19	-
CASSEGLAVSYEQYF	TGTGCCAGCAGCGAGGGACTAGCGGTCTCCTACGAGCAGTACTTC	TRBJ2-7	-	TRBV11-2	TRBD2
CASRDYVRVAHEQYF	TGTGCCAGCAGGGATTACGTCAGGGTGGCCCACGAGCAGTACTTC	TRBJ2-7	few	TRBV28	-
CASSFPGLGGEQYF	TGTGCCAGCTCCTTCCCGGGACTCGGAGGGGAGCAGTACTTC	TRBJ2-7	-	TRBV7-9	-
CASSLVGGRTEAFF	TGTGCCAGCAGCTTAGTTGGGGGAAGGACTGAAGCTTTCTTT	TRBJ1-1	many	TRBV7-9	-
CASSRRDGETQYF	TGCGCCAGCAGCCGCCGGGACGGGGAGACCCAGTACTTC	TRBJ2-5	-	TRBV5-1	-
CSVGQDYEQFF	TGCAGCGTTGGCCAGGACTACGAGCAGTTCTTC	TRBJ2-1	few	TRBV29-1	-